This T cell receptor (beta chain) was recorded in a study of shared clonotypes between healthy human individuals. Sequenced by immunoSEQ multiplex PCR; TCRdb stores in-frame clones only, minus some. This sample has approximately 720,000 clones, with roughly 70% found just once. Germline CDR1 MDHEN, CDR2 SYDVKM. This CDR3 spans 15 amino acids. Trimming cost V 6 bases and J 0 bases, with 9 bases left between them. Input material: memory CD4+ T cells sorted from blood. Subset meaning: CD45RA-negative fraction. The V and J genes are TRBV28 and TRBJ2-6; D remains ambiguous. The clonotype originates from a woman in her 30s in good health. Here the CDR3 reads CASRRRSSGANVLTF. The CDR3 nucleotides are TGTGCCAGCAGAAGGCGAAGCTCTGGGGCCAACGTCCTGACTTTC. Based on the CDR3 plus reference TRBV28 and TRBJ2-6, the full variable domain is DVKVTQSSRYLVKRTGEKVFLECVQDMDHENMFWYRQDPGLGLRLIYFSYDVKMKEKGDIPEGYSVSREKKERFSLILESASTNQTSMYLCASRRRSSGANVLTFGAGSRLTVL.